In its sample, the clone carrying this TCR beta chain was seen many times. The antigen remains undetermined. This record comes from a study of blood T cells in healthy people across ages. Through a sample-barcoded 5' primer and a J-beta primer mix, a second PCR was run for roughly 6 to 12 cycles. The template-switch adaptor, which had 12 random nucleotides, put a tag on each cDNA molecule. At least 2.5 million CDR3-containing paired-end reads were obtained per sample. MiXCR was run by TCRdb on the 5' RACE reads, yielding one entry per CDR3 protein. The sample consists of around 670,000 distinct CDR3 sequences, roughly 31% of them appearing once. Notes on the study in general: Naive CD4+ cell counts and diversity both ran higher in long-lived than in aged donors.

The CDR3 spans 11 residues. V lost 8 bases to trimming and J lost 3 bases, with 8 bases between them. Germline V lookup: CDR1 MGHDK, CDR2 SYGVNS. This chain uses TRBV25-1 with TRBJ2-7; D gene uncertain. Input material: blood. The TCR was taken from a woman older than 75 in good health. This chain's CDR3 is CASGRIYEQYF. The CDR3 nucleotides are TGTGCCAGCGGAAGGATCTACGAGCAGTACTTC.